This section outlines one TCR beta chain sequence together with its context. What it recognizes is unknown. Germline V lookup: CDR1 SGHVS, CDR2 FQNEAQ. CDR3 length: 14 residues. V lost 4 bases, J lost 1 base, and 7 bases lay in between. Sequencing was performed with immunoSEQ multiplex PCR; in TCRdb, only in-frame clones are kept and a portion is missing. Among 90,000 to 150,000 clones listed, around 83% were seen once. The sample originates from a study of T cell responses to AZD1222 COVID-19 vaccine. Findings and limits, study-wide: Repertoire sampling happened only post peak T cell response. Following two doses of AZD1222, Spike-specific TCR breadth and depth rose.

The sample here was peripheral blood, taken 28 days after the second AZD1222 dose. V usage is TRBV7-8 and J usage is TRBJ1-4; D uncertain. The TCR originated in an adult who received the AZD1222 COVID-19 vaccine. The CDR3 is CASSSHQTNEKLFF. For the CDR3, the DNA is TGTGCCAGCAGCTCTCACCAAACTAATGAAAAACTGTTTTTT.